These 2 T cell receptor beta chains were sequenced from one sample in a study of early T cells in non-severe SARS-CoV-2 infection. Via MiXCR, TCRdb re-called the 5' RACE reads, giving one row per CDR3 protein. Among approximately 77,000 distinct CDR3 sequences listed, around 15% were seen once. Sequencing was performed on whole blood. The receptors derive from an adult who was a healthcare worker with PCR-confirmed SARS-CoV-2 infection or an uninfected control (not recorded which).

V and J are TRBV5-5 and TRBJ2-3, with D maybe TRBD2 (5 bases). The V end lost 5 bases, the J end lost 3 bases, and 16 bases lay between the germline ends. The CDR3 spans 15 residues. Germline CDR1 is SGHKS and CDR2 is YYEKEE (reference sequence). The CDR3 sequence: CASSPRADWTDTQYF. DNA for the CDR3: TGTGCCAGCAGTCCCCGGGCGGACTGGACAGATACGCAGTATTTT. The whole variable domain, filled in from reference TRBV5-5 and TRBJ2-3, reads DAGVTQSPTHLIKTRGQQVTLRCSPISGHKSVSWYQQVLGQGPQFIFQYYEKEERGRGNFPDRFSARQFPNYSSELNVNALLLGDSALYLCASSPRADWTDTQYFGPGTRLTVL.

V and J are TRBV2 and TRBJ2-3; D unclear. This CDR3 is 13 amino acids long. The germline V gene has CDR1 SNHLY and CDR2 FYNNEI. The V end lost 4 bases, the J end lost 3 bases, and 8 bases lay between the germline ends. Here the CDR3 reads CASSAAGTDTQYF. CDR3 nucleotide sequence: TGTGCCAGCAGTGCGGCTGGGACAGATACGCAGTATTTT.